Presented here are 27 T cell receptor beta chains from one specimen sequenced in a study of blood T cell repertoires in COVID-19. Some clones are missing from TCRdb's copy, which holds only in-frame ones; the method was immunoSEQ multiplex PCR. The sample consists of over 150,000 clones, around 85% of them appearing once. Sequencing was done on a sample of PBMCs or T cells enriched from blood (not recorded which). These receptors all stem from a man aged 35 to 55 who had recovered from COVID-19.

V is TRBV28 and J is TRBJ2-7, with TRBD1 identical over 10 bases. With V trimmed by 1 base and J by 1 base, 4 bases remained unmatched. Per germline, CDR1 MDHEN and CDR2 SYDVKM. The length of the CDR3 is 16 residues. The DNA for the CDR3 is TGTGCCAGCAGTTTATTTCAGGGACAGGGGTCCTACGAGCAGTACTTC. This sequence encodes CASSLFQGQGSYEQYF.

This clone was seen once. V usage is TRBV30 and J usage is TRBJ1-1; tentative D call: TRBD1 (5 bases). V was cut by 2 bases and J by 12 bases, with 19 bases left in between. Germline-derived CDR1 and CDR2 are GTSNPN and SVGIG (reference sequence). The CDR3 totals 13 residues. CDR3 region: CAWSPVGGRVTFF. The CDR3 DNA follows: TGTGCCTGGAGTCCCGTGGGGGGTCGGGTGACTTTCTTT.

The chain joins TRBV9 to TRBJ2-3; D is uncertain. The CDR3 runs 15 residues. V gave up 0 bases and J gave up 0 bases, with 8 bases separating them. Germline CDR1 reads SGDLS; CDR2 reads YYNGEE. CDR3: CASSVDELSTDTQYF. The CDR3 DNA sequence: TGTGCCAGCAGCGTAGATGAGCTTAGCACAGATACGCAGTATTTT.

V gene TRBV6-5 combines with J gene TRBJ1-3; unclear D gene. V shed 11 bases and J shed 1 base, with 3 bases lying between them. CDR1 is MNHEY, CDR2 SVGAGI, per germline. This CDR3 contains 10 residues. The CDR3 region is CASSGNTIYF. The CDR3 DNA reads TGTGCCTCTTCTGGAAACACCATATATTTT.

The chain employs TRBV2 and TRBJ2-7, with 13 nucleotides matching TRBD2. V was clipped by 8 bases and J by 2 bases; unmatched bases: 9. The length of the CDR3 is 16 residues. Germline-derived CDR1 and CDR2 are SNHLY and FYNNEI. The CDR3 here is CASGGRGTSGTYEQYF. The CDR3 region has the DNA TGTGCCAGCGGGGGGAGGGGGACTAGCGGGACCTACGAGCAGTACTTC.

The CDR3: CASSFQTDTQYF. For the CDR3, the DNA is TGTGCCAGCAGCTTTCAGACAGATACGCAGTATTTT. The J gene is TRBJ2-3, the V gene TRBV11-1; no clear D. CDR1 and CDR2 (germline): SGHAT, FQDESV (reference sequence). CDR3 size: 12 residues. Trimming cost V 3 bases and J 3 bases, with 4 bases left between them.

The gene calls are TRBV7-9 and TRBJ1-1, with 8 bases that match TRBD1. Germline V gene sequence: CDR1 SEHNR, CDR2 FQNEAQ (reference sequence). The CDR3 runs to 17 residues. The V gene end was trimmed by 1 base and the J gene end by 7 bases; junction bases not matched to a gene: 14. In DNA form, the CDR3 reads TGTGCCAGCAGCTTAGGGGCGGCCGGCAGGGGGCGAAATGAAGCTTTCTTT. Its translation: CASSLGAAGRGRNEAFF.

This chain uses TRBV7-9 with TRBJ2-7, with TRBD2 identical over 10 bases. The CDR3 has 16 residues. Unmatched junction bases numbered 7, after V lost 5 bases and J lost 0 bases. CDR1 SEHNR and CDR2 FQNEAQ come from the germline V gene (reference sequence). The CDR3 loop is CASSPHSGRLSYEQYF. The CDR3 DNA is TGTGCCAGCAGCCCCCATAGCGGGAGGCTCTCCTACGAGCAGTACTTC. Looking up the rest from reference TRBV7-9 and TRBJ2-7 gives the full variable domain: DTGVSQNPRHKITKRGQNVTFRCDPISEHNRLYWYRQTLGQGPEFLTYFQNEAQLEKSRLLSDRFSAERPKGSFSTLEIQRTEQGDSAMYLCASSPHSGRLSYEQYFGPGTRLTVT.

The CDR3 protein is CASSQEAGASYEQYF. CDR3 nucleotides: TGTGCCAGCAGCCAAGAGGCAGGGGCCTCCTACGAGCAGTACTTC. The chain recombines TRBV4-2 with TRBJ2-7; D might be TRBD1 (6 bases). Germline V gene sequence: CDR1 LGHNA, CDR2 YNFKEQ. CDR3 size: 15 residues. Trimming cost V 0 bases and J 0 bases, with 9 bases left between them.

V is TRBV11-2 and J is TRBJ2-5; 9 bases agree with TRBD1. The germline V gene has CDR1 SGHAT and CDR2 FQNNGV. The V segment lost 6 bases and the J segment 4 bases; nucleotides outside the gene matches: 9. The CDR3 runs 15 residues. The CDR3 spells CASSPTTGGVETQYF. In DNA, the CDR3 is TGTGCCAGCAGTCCTACTACAGGGGGCGTAGAGACCCAGTACTTC.

The rearrangement uses TRBV20-1 and TRBJ2-5; TRBD2 might be the D (6 bases). V lost 6 bases and J lost 5, with 10 bases in between. The CDR3 is made up of 11 amino acids. The germline V gene encodes CDR1 DFQATT and CDR2 SNEGSKA (reference sequence). The CDR3 here is CSASAGETQYF. The CDR3 DNA is TGCAGTGCCAGCGCGGGGGAGACCCAGTACTTC.

The chain couples TRBV30 to TRBJ1-3; 9 nucleotides match TRBD1. Germline loops: CDR1 GTSNPN, CDR2 SVGIG (reference sequence). The CDR3 has 15 amino acids. Germline trimming cut 1 base from V and 4 bases from J; bases unmatched to any gene: 5. CDR3 residues: CAWSDTGQGGNTIYF. CDR3 in DNA: TGTGCCTGGAGTGACACAGGACAGGGGGGAAACACCATATATTTT. Variable domain in full (rest from reference TRBV30 and TRBJ1-3): SQTIHQWPATLVQPVGSPLSLECTVEGTSNPNLYWYRQAAGRGLQLLFYSVGIGQISSEVPQNLSASRPQDRQFILSSKKLLLSDSGFYLCAWSDTGQGGNTIYFGEGSWLTVV.

The chain combines TRBV5-6 with TRBJ1-3, with TRBD1 matching over 7 bases. The CDR3 sequence is 15 residues long. CDR1 is SGHDT, CDR2 YYEEEE, per germline. The V gene end was trimmed by 1 base and the J gene end by 2 bases; junction bases not matched to a gene: 3. DNA of the CDR3: TGTGCCAGCAGCTTGTCCGGGACAGCTGGAAACACCATATATTTT. Its protein product is CASSLSGTAGNTIYF. The whole variable domain, remainder taken from reference TRBV5-6 and TRBJ1-3, is DAGVTQSPTHLIKTRGQQVTLRCSPKSGHDTVSWYQQALGQGPQFIFQYYEEEERQRGNFPDRFSGHQFPNYSSELNVNALLLGDSALYLCASSLSGTAGNTIYFGEGSWLTVV.

V usage is TRBV7-9 and J usage is TRBJ1-2; unclear D gene. Trimming stripped 5 bases from V and 6 bases from J, with 13 bases between. CDR1 and CDR2 (germline): SEHNR, FQNEAQ (reference sequence). This CDR3 is 13 amino acids long. As DNA, the CDR3 is TGTGCCAGCAGCCCCCGGGTCGAGAATGGCTACACCTTC. It encodes CASSPRVENGYTF.

In this sample, this clone turned up once. The chain recombines TRBV2 with TRBJ2-3; 10 bases match TRBD2. Unmatched junction bases numbered 5, after V lost 5 bases and J lost 6 bases. This CDR3 is 14 amino acids long. The germline V gene encodes CDR1 SNHLY and CDR2 FYNNEI. The CDR3: CASSLLAGRDTQYF. For the CDR3, the DNA is TGTGCCAGCAGTCTACTAGCGGGACGGGATACGCAGTATTTT.

The V and J genes are TRBV11-2 and TRBJ2-2; weak D call: TRBD1 (6 bases). CDR3 length: 13 amino acids. Trimming shortened V by 3 bases and J by 5 bases, and 7 bases separated the two germline ends. From germline, CDR1 is SGHAT and CDR2 FQNNGV. DNA for the CDR3: TGTGCCAGCAGCTTTAGGGGGACCGGGGAGCTGTTTTTT. Residues: CASSFRGTGELFF.

CDR3 DNA sequence: TGTGCCAGCAGTTTCCACGGGACAGGGGCTAATTCACCCCTCCACTTT. This translates into CASSFHGTGANSPLHF. The gene calls are TRBV6-5 and TRBJ1-6; 10 bases agree with TRBD1. This CDR3 has 16 amino acids. Germline values: CDR1 MNHEY, CDR2 SVGAGI. The J segment lost 6 bases and the V segment lost 4 bases, leaving 6 bases of the junction unmatched.

V gene TRBV11-3 combines with J gene TRBJ2-2; tentative D call: TRBD2 (7 bases). CDR1 and CDR2 (germline): SGHNT, YENEEA. The CDR3 contains 20 residues. V was shortened by 5 bases and J by 2 bases, with 27 bases between the two germline ends. Here the CDR3 reads CASSPPFAGDWTANTGELFF. The CDR3 DNA reads TGTGCCAGCAGCCCACCATTCGCGGGGGACTGGACAGCTAACACCGGGGAGCTGTTTTTT. Full variable domain (missing parts from reference TRBV11-3 and TRBJ2-2): EAGVVQSPRYKIIEKKQPVAFWCNPISGHNTLYWYLQNLGQGPELLIRYENEEAVDDSQLPKDRFSAERLKGVDSTLKIQPAELGDSAVYLCASSPPFAGDWTANTGELFFGEGSRLTVL.

The chain links TRBV24-1 to TRBJ2-2; D might be TRBD2 (6 bases). The CDR3 has 17 amino acids. Germline lookup yields CDR1 KGHDR and CDR2 SFDVKD. V lost 1 base to trimming and J lost 6 bases, with 17 bases between them. The CDR3 protein is CATSDFLPFGGSGELFF. DNA for the CDR3: TGTGCCACCAGTGATTTTCTTCCCTTTGGGGGGTCCGGGGAGCTGTTTTTT.

The J gene is TRBJ1-6, the V gene TRBV15, with TRBD1 matching 7 bases. This CDR3 comprises 13 residues. V lost 8 bases, J lost 10 bases, and 8 bases stayed unmatched. In germline, CDR1 is LNHNV, CDR2 YYDKDF (reference sequence). CDR3 in amino acids: CATSGTELSPLHF. The CDR3 coding sequence is TGTGCCACCTCCGGGACAGAACTCTCACCCCTCCACTTT.

The chain uses TRBV28 and TRBJ2-1, with 10 bases identical to TRBD2. The CDR3 consists of 14 residues. Germline CDR1 and CDR2: MDHEN and SYDVKM. J was trimmed by 6 bases and V by 8 bases; bases with no gene match: 7. The CDR3 bases are TGTGCCAGCGGTGGACTAGCGGTTATCAATGAGCAGTTCTTC. Its translation is CASGGLAVINEQFF.

J is TRBJ2-2 and V is TRBV19, with 11 bases identical to TRBD2. Germline V lookup: CDR1 LNHDA, CDR2 SQIVND (reference sequence). V trimming: 8 bases; J trimming: 6 bases; junction bases outside the gene matches: 11. The length of the CDR3 is 16 residues. DNA of the CDR3: TGTGCCAGTGAGATAGCGGGGGGGCTAAGGCCCGGGGAGCTGTTTTTT. Protein: CASEIAGGLRPGELFF. Using reference TRBV19 and TRBJ2-2 for the parts outside the CDR3, the full variable domain is DGGITQSPKYLFRKEGQNVTLSCEQNLNHDAMYWYRQDPGQGLRLIYYSQIVNDFQKGDIAEGYSVSREKKESFPLTVTSAQKNPTAFYLCASEIAGGLRPGELFFGEGSRLTVL.

The chain joins TRBV19 to TRBJ2-7, with a tentative D call TRBD1 (5 bases). V was trimmed by 5 bases and J by 6 bases, leaving 8 bases between them. Germline lookup yields CDR1 LNHDA and CDR2 SQIVND (reference sequence). The CDR3 loop spans 11 amino acids. CDR3 in amino acids: CASSFQGEQYF. The CDR3 DNA reads TGTGCCAGTAGTTTCCAGGGCGAGCAGTACTTC.

This clone was counted a single time. V is TRBV5-5 and J is TRBJ2-5, with D unclear. V lost 0 bases and J lost 3, with 6 bases in between. This CDR3 is 13 amino acids long. From germline, CDR1 is SGHKS and CDR2 YYEKEE (reference sequence). The CDR3 region is CASSLGREETQYF. CDR3 bases: TGTGCCAGCAGCTTGGGTCGCGAAGAGACCCAGTACTTC.

V is TRBV28 and J is TRBJ1-3; tentative D call: TRBD1 (5 bases). Trimming stripped 8 bases from V and 1 base from J, with 15 bases between. This CDR3 is built from 15 residues. Germline lookup yields CDR1 MDHEN and CDR2 SYDVKM. The CDR3 DNA reads as TGTGCCAGCCAGGGATTGTTCATTTCTGGAAACACCATATATTTT. Protein sequence: CASQGLFISGNTIYF.

The rearrangement uses TRBV27 and TRBJ1-6; the match to TRBD1 covers 7 bases. From germline, CDR1 is MNHEY and CDR2 SMNVEV (reference sequence). J gave up 6 bases and V 4 bases, and 3 bases lay outside the gene matches. The CDR3 has 14 residues. The CDR3 bases are TGTGCCAGCAGTTACGGGACAGCTAATTCACCCCTCCACTTT. The encoded protein is CASSYGTANSPLHF.

The table lists this clone with a few counts. The rearrangement uses TRBV19 and TRBJ2-3; D might be TRBD2 (5 bases). Germline CDR1 LNHDA, CDR2 SQIVND (reference sequence). CDR3 length equals 15 residues. V was cut by 2 bases and J by 1 base, with 10 bases left in between. CDR3 region: CASSIRRRGTDTQYF. The CDR3, as DNA: TGTGCCAGTAGTATAAGGCGGCGGGGCACAGATACGCAGTATTTT. Looking up the rest from reference TRBV19 and TRBJ2-3 gives the full variable domain: DGGITQSPKYLFRKEGQNVTLSCEQNLNHDAMYWYRQDPGQGLRLIYYSQIVNDFQKGDIAEGYSVSREKKESFPLTVTSAQKNPTAFYLCASSIRRRGTDTQYFGPGTRLTVL.